The 9 T cell receptor beta chains given below trace back to one sample, sequenced in a study of PD-L1 blockade in urothelial cancer. Assay: immunoSEQ multiplex PCR; the TCRdb copy retains only in-frame clones and omits some. The sample consists of around 100,000 clones, about nine tenths of them appearing once. The time point was: pretreatment peripheral blood. Sequenced here: PBMCs, sampled around atezolizumab (anti-PD-L1) treatment. Receptors originate from a man in his 60s with urothelial cancer.

The J gene is TRBJ2-1, the V gene TRBV4-3; 8 bases match TRBD2. Trimming took 0 bases from V and 7 from J; bases not matched to a gene: 2. Looked up from germline, CDR1 is LGHNA and CDR2 is YSLEER. The length of the CDR3 is 14 residues. The DNA of the CDR3 is TGCGCCAGCAGCCAAGATACGGGGGGGAATGAGCAGTTCTTC. Translated, it gives CASSQDTGGNEQFF.

The genes are TRBV7-9 and TRBJ1-4; TRBD1 matches 9 bases. Germline V gene lookup returns CDR1 SEHNR and CDR2 FQNEAQ (reference sequence). CDR3 length: 15 residues. With 5 bases clipped from V and 7 bases from J, the junction kept 8 bases outside the gene matches. CDR3 protein: CASSPLDRGVEKLFF. For the CDR3, the DNA is TGTGCCAGCAGCCCACTGGACAGGGGAGTTGAAAAACTGTTTTTT. Together with reference TRBV7-9 and TRBJ1-4, the CDR3 gives the full variable domain: DTGVSQNPRHKITKRGQNVTFRCDPISEHNRLYWYRQTLGQGPEFLTYFQNEAQLEKSRLLSDRFSAERPKGSFSTLEIQRTEQGDSAMYLCASSPLDRGVEKLFFGSGTQLSVL.

V usage is TRBV28 and J usage is TRBJ2-7; 7 bases fit TRBD1. CDR1 is MDHEN, CDR2 SYDVKM, per germline. The V gene end was trimmed by 6 bases and the J gene end by 6 bases; junction bases not matched to a gene: 17. This CDR3 is 16 amino acids long. In DNA, the CDR3 is TGTGCCAGCAGCCGACCGAGGACAGGTCCGAGGGGCGAGCAGTACTTC. It codes for CASSRPRTGPRGEQYF. The full variable domain, with the rest looked up from reference TRBV28 and TRBJ2-7, is DVKVTQSSRYLVKRTGEKVFLECVQDMDHENMFWYRQDPGLGLRLIYFSYDVKMKEKGDIPEGYSVSREKKERFSLILESASTNQTSMYLCASSRPRTGPRGEQYFGPGTRLTVT.

A single count supports this clone. This chain joins TRBV11-3 and TRBJ1-6, with D possibly being TRBD1 (6 bases). Per the germline V gene, CDR1 is SGHNT and CDR2 is YENEEA. CDR3 length: 14 amino acids. V shed 3 bases and J shed 7 bases, with 10 bases lying between them. This CDR3 reads CASSFGGMNSPLHF. The CDR3 bases are TGTGCCAGCAGCTTTGGGGGCATGAATTCACCCCTCCACTTT.

The rearrangement uses TRBV6-1 and TRBJ2-2; 10 bases are shared with TRBD1. Germline CDR1 reads MNHNS; CDR2 reads SASEGT. J lost 4 bases, V lost 4 bases, and 9 bases had no gene match. This CDR3 spans 17 amino acids. CDR3 nucleotides: TGTGCCAGCAGTGTCCGGGACAGGGGATGGGGCACCGGGGAGCTGTTTTTT. This encodes CASSVRDRGWGTGELFF.

With respect to this clone: The junction and the germline gene differ at one end; a read error may be behind it. The J gene is TRBJ2-3, the V gene TRBV9; TRBD2 might be the D (5 bases). In germline, CDR1 is SGDLS, CDR2 YYNGEE. The CDR3 extends over 14 amino acids. The CDR3 is CASSDTAQTDTQYF. Here the CDR3 DNA reads TGTGCCAGTAGCGACACCGCCCAAACAGATACGCAGTATTTT.

The rearrangement joins TRBV19 to TRBJ1-1, with D uncertain. There are 14 residues in the CDR3. The ends were cut back, 3 bases at V and 10 bases at J, with 18 bases in the middle. Germline loops: CDR1 LNHDA, CDR2 SQIVND (reference sequence). The DNA of the CDR3 is TGTGCCAGTAGTATGCGTACGGAGCGGAAGGGAGCTTTCTTT. It specifies CASSMRTERKGAFF.

The V and J genes are TRBV5-6 and TRBJ1-1, with D possibly TRBD1 on 5 matching bases. Germline V gives CDR1 SGHDT, CDR2 YYEEEE. This CDR3 has 13 amino acids. Trimming pared 1 base from V and 3 bases from J, leaving 7 bases between. The CDR3 is CASSLRGYTEAFF. The CDR3 coding sequence is TGTGCCAGCAGCTTGAGGGGCTACACTGAAGCTTTCTTT.

The gene calls are TRBV28 and TRBJ1-5; possible D gene TRBD1, 5 bases. Germline lookup yields CDR1 MDHEN and CDR2 SYDVKM. The CDR3 has 15 residues. V was clipped by 2 bases and J by 6 bases, with 14 bases between them. Here the CDR3 DNA reads TGTGCCAGCAGTTTAATTCAAGGGGCTGGTCAGCCCCAGCATTTT. It codes for CASSLIQGAGQPQHF.